These T cell receptor beta chains were read from a single sample in a study of T cells in localized non-small cell lung cancer. The table came from immunoSEQ multiplex PCR; TCRdb's copy has only in-frame clones and leaves some out. The table shows 14,000 or so clones, with about 92% occurring only once. The material was peripheral blood mononuclear cells, obtained before any cancer treatment. The receptors shown here come from a man aged 35-69 years with stage III lung adenocarcinoma. CDR3s include the opening cysteine and the closing phenylalanine or tryptophan. The order of the fields is J gene, V gene, D gene, clone size, CDR3 DNA, CDR3 protein. D genes are given only for firm matches. Only some rows state a clone size, as once, few, many or a class for expanded clones.

j_gene: TRBJ2-7
v_gene: TRBV5-1
d_gene: TRBD1
abundance: -
CDR3nt: TGCGCCAGCAGCTTGGCCGGGACAGGTACCTACGAGCAGTACTTC
CDR3aa: CASSLAGTGTYEQYF

j_gene: TRBJ2-3
v_gene: TRBV2
d_gene: -
abundance: -
CDR3nt: TGTGCCAGCGGGGCAGTGGGAACTTCCACAGATACGCAGTATTTT
CDR3aa: CASGAVGTSTDTQYF

j_gene: TRBJ2-1
v_gene: TRBV30
d_gene: -
abundance: -
CDR3nt: TGTGCCTGGAGCGAATCTACCGAGCAGTTCTTC
CDR3aa: CAWSESTEQFF

j_gene: TRBJ2-4
v_gene: TRBV7-2
d_gene: -
abundance: -
CDR3nt: TGTGCCAGCAGCTTAGACAGAAAAAACATTCAGTACTTC
CDR3aa: CASSLDRKNIQYF

j_gene: TRBJ1-1
v_gene: TRBV6-6
d_gene: TRBD1
abundance: -
CDR3nt: TGTGCCAGCAGTTTGGACAGGAGGATGAACACTGAAGCTTTCTTT
CDR3aa: CASSLDRRMNTEAFF

j_gene: TRBJ1-3
v_gene: TRBV6-5
d_gene: -
abundance: -
CDR3nt: TGTGCCAGCAGTTCACAGCCCATGCCCTCTGGAAACACCATATATTTT
CDR3aa: CASSSQPMPSGNTIYF

j_gene: TRBJ2-7
v_gene: TRBV28
d_gene: -
abundance: -
CDR3nt: TGTGCCAGCAGTTGGGGCGGCTCCTACGAGCAGTACTTC
CDR3aa: CASSWGGSYEQYF

j_gene: TRBJ2-1
v_gene: TRBV10-3
d_gene: TRBD2
abundance: once
CDR3nt: TGTGCCATCAGTGAAGGGAGGGCTGGTCAGTTCTTC
CDR3aa: CAISEGRAGQFF

j_gene: TRBJ2-1
v_gene: TRBV7-6
d_gene: -
abundance: -
CDR3nt: TGTGCCAGCAGCCCCGCAGGGGTCAGTTACAATGAGCAGTTCTTC
CDR3aa: CASSPAGVSYNEQFF

j_gene: TRBJ2-3
v_gene: TRBV19
d_gene: -
abundance: -
CDR3nt: TGTGCCAGTAGTATCCGCCCACCCCCCCGGGGGGCTGGCACAGATACGCAGTATTTT
CDR3aa: CASSIRPPPRGAGTDTQYF

j_gene: TRBJ2-1
v_gene: TRBV19
d_gene: -
abundance: -
CDR3nt: TGTGCCAGTAGTAACTCACAGGGTTGGGGTGAGCAGTTCTTC
CDR3aa: CASSNSQGWGEQFF

j_gene: TRBJ1-5
v_gene: TRBV7-8
d_gene: TRBD1
abundance: few
CDR3nt: TGTGCCAGCAGCCGGGACAGGGTCAATCAGCCCCAGCATTTT
CDR3aa: CASSRDRVNQPQHF

j_gene: TRBJ1-3
v_gene: TRBV25-1
d_gene: -
abundance: -
CDR3nt: TGTGCCAGCGAGGACAGCCTCTCTGGAAACACCATATATTTT
CDR3aa: CASEDSLSGNTIYF

j_gene: TRBJ1-1
v_gene: TRBV28
d_gene: -
abundance: -
CDR3nt: TGTGCCAGCAGGCTACAGAAAACTGAAGCTTTCTTT
CDR3aa: CASRLQKTEAFF

j_gene: TRBJ2-3
v_gene: TRBV5-1
d_gene: -
abundance: -
CDR3nt: TGCGCCAGCAGCTTGGAGGTTAGCGGAGATACGCAGTATTTT
CDR3aa: CASSLEVSGDTQYF

j_gene: TRBJ2-3
v_gene: TRBV7-3
d_gene: TRBD2
abundance: -
CDR3nt: TGTGCCAGCAGCCCATTACTAGCGGGAGGTGGGGATACGCAGTATTTT
CDR3aa: CASSPLLAGGGDTQYF

j_gene: TRBJ2-1
v_gene: TRBV4-3
d_gene: TRBD2
abundance: -
CDR3nt: TGCGCCAGCAGCCAGCATCGGACTAGCGGGTTCTCCTACAATGAGCAGTTCTTC
CDR3aa: CASSQHRTSGFSYNEQFF

j_gene: TRBJ2-3
v_gene: TRBV7-2
d_gene: -
abundance: -
CDR3nt: TGTGCCAGCAGCCTGGGGGGGGCTGGTCTTACAGATACGCAGTATTTT
CDR3aa: CASSLGGAGLTDTQYF

j_gene: TRBJ2-7
v_gene: TRBV28
d_gene: TRBD1
abundance: -
CDR3nt: TGTGCCAGCAGTTTATGGCAGGGGGCGGGAGAGCAGTACTTC
CDR3aa: CASSLWQGAGEQYF

j_gene: TRBJ2-5
v_gene: TRBV11-3
d_gene: -
abundance: -
CDR3nt: TGTGCCAGCACCCTTTACCAAGAGACCCAGTACTTC
CDR3aa: CASTLYQETQYF

j_gene: TRBJ2-3
v_gene: TRBV7-3
d_gene: -
abundance: -
CDR3nt: TGTGCCAGCAGTCATATCGGCGCTGCGGATACGCAGTATTTT
CDR3aa: CASSHIGAADTQYF

j_gene: TRBJ2-7
v_gene: TRBV6-5
d_gene: -
abundance: -
CDR3nt: TGTGCCAGCTCTTTCGACAGGTCGGCCGAGCAGTACTTC
CDR3aa: CASSFDRSAEQYF

j_gene: TRBJ1-1
v_gene: TRBV6-6
d_gene: -
abundance: few
CDR3nt: TGTGCCAGCAGTACCAGGGTGAACACTGAAGCTTTCTTT
CDR3aa: CASSTRVNTEAFF

j_gene: TRBJ2-2
v_gene: TRBV4-2
d_gene: -
abundance: -
CDR3nt: TGTGCCAGCAGCCAAGTTTGGAGTATGGGGGAGAACACCGGGGAGCTGTTTTTT
CDR3aa: CASSQVWSMGENTGELFF

j_gene: TRBJ2-1
v_gene: TRBV7-2
d_gene: TRBD2
abundance: -
CDR3nt: TGTGCCAGCAGCTCGACTCTGGCCGGGACTAGCGGGAGAAATGAGCAGTTCTTC
CDR3aa: CASSSTLAGTSGRNEQFF

j_gene: TRBJ2-2
v_gene: TRBV5-1
d_gene: TRBD2
abundance: once
CDR3nt: TGCGCCAGCAGCCGAAGACTAGCGGATGGAGGGGAGCTGTTTTTT
CDR3aa: CASSRRLADGGELFF

j_gene: TRBJ2-7
v_gene: TRBV10-3
d_gene: -
abundance: once
CDR3nt: TGTGCCATCACCAACCAATACGAGCAGTACTTC
CDR3aa: CAITNQYEQYF

j_gene: TRBJ1-4
v_gene: TRBV7-9
d_gene: TRBD1
abundance: -
CDR3nt: TGTGCCAGCAGCGCCGGGACAGGGTTAAGCGAAAAACTGTTTTTT
CDR3aa: CASSAGTGLSEKLFF

j_gene: TRBJ2-5
v_gene: TRBV11-2
d_gene: -
abundance: -
CDR3nt: TGTGCCAGCAGCTTAGGGGGCAGGGGCATGTTCCAAGAGACCCAGTACTTC
CDR3aa: CASSLGGRGMFQETQYF

j_gene: TRBJ2-1
v_gene: TRBV9
d_gene: -
abundance: -
CDR3nt: TGTGCCAGCAGCGTAGGTCTATATGGTGAGCAGTTCTTC
CDR3aa: CASSVGLYGEQFF

j_gene: TRBJ1-6
v_gene: TRBV16
d_gene: -
abundance: -
CDR3nt: TGTGCCAGCAGCCAAATCGACCCGACTACGGGTTCACCCCTCCACTTT
CDR3aa: CASSQIDPTTGSPLHF

j_gene: TRBJ2-1
v_gene: TRBV11-3
d_gene: -
abundance: -
CDR3nt: TGTGCCAGCAGCTTAGACGGTTCCTACAATGAGCAGTTCTTC
CDR3aa: CASSLDGSYNEQFF

j_gene: TRBJ1-1
v_gene: TRBV11-2
d_gene: -
abundance: -
CDR3nt: TGTGCCAGCAGCTTATCCACGAACACTGAAGCTTTCTTT
CDR3aa: CASSLSTNTEAFF

j_gene: TRBJ1-2
v_gene: TRBV28
d_gene: -
abundance: once
CDR3nt: TGTGCCAGCAGAAGGGGCACGGGGGCCTATGGCTACACCTTC
CDR3aa: CASRRGTGAYGYTF

j_gene: TRBJ1-5
v_gene: TRBV6-5
d_gene: -
abundance: -
CDR3nt: TGTGCCAGCAGCTCCGGGGGAATTCAGCCCCAGCATTTT
CDR3aa: CASSSGGIQPQHF

j_gene: TRBJ2-2
v_gene: TRBV11-2
d_gene: -
abundance: -
CDR3nt: TGTGCCAGCAGCTATGACCATGGCTGGGAGCTGTTTTTT
CDR3aa: CASSYDHGWELFF

j_gene: TRBJ2-5
v_gene: TRBV5-1
d_gene: TRBD1
abundance: -
CDR3nt: TGCGCCAGCAGCTTGGAAGGACAGGGGAGGGGAGCCCAGTACTTC
CDR3aa: CASSLEGQGRGAQYF

j_gene: TRBJ2-1
v_gene: TRBV9
d_gene: TRBD2
abundance: once
CDR3nt: TGTGCCAGCAGCCCGAGGGGAGCGGGGGTGTACAATGAGCAGTTCTTC
CDR3aa: CASSPRGAGVYNEQFF

j_gene: TRBJ1-4
v_gene: TRBV7-6
d_gene: TRBD1
abundance: -
CDR3nt: TGTGCCAGCAGCCTGGGACAGGCGGAAAAACTGTTTTTT
CDR3aa: CASSLGQAEKLFF

j_gene: TRBJ2-1
v_gene: TRBV2
d_gene: -
abundance: -
CDR3nt: TGTGCCACCTCAGAGGGGAGAGGCAATGAGCAGTTCTTC
CDR3aa: CATSEGRGNEQFF

j_gene: TRBJ1-5
v_gene: TRBV7-6
d_gene: -
abundance: -
CDR3nt: TGTGCCAGCAGCTTAAGGTCCGATAGCAATCAGACCCAGCATTTT
CDR3aa: CASSLRSDSNQTQHF

j_gene: TRBJ1-2
v_gene: TRBV27
d_gene: TRBD1
abundance: -
CDR3nt: TGTGCCAGCAGTTTATCAGACAGGGGGTATGGCTACACCTTC
CDR3aa: CASSLSDRGYGYTF

j_gene: TRBJ2-7
v_gene: TRBV2
d_gene: TRBD2
abundance: -
CDR3nt: TGTGCCAGCAGTGAAGCGCTTCTTGGGGGGGGCTACGAGCAGTACTTC
CDR3aa: CASSEALLGGGYEQYF

j_gene: TRBJ2-7
v_gene: TRBV6-5
d_gene: -
abundance: -
CDR3nt: TGTGCCAGCAGTTATAAAAGCTCCTACGAGCAGTACTTC
CDR3aa: CASSYKSSYEQYF

j_gene: TRBJ2-7
v_gene: TRBV28
d_gene: TRBD1
abundance: -
CDR3nt: TGTGCCAGCAGTTTAGGACAGGGGGAGCGTGGCGAGCAGTACTTC
CDR3aa: CASSLGQGERGEQYF

j_gene: TRBJ2-7
v_gene: TRBV4-3
d_gene: -
abundance: once
CDR3nt: TGCGCCAGCAGTCTCTTCAGGGGGGCCTACGAGCAGTACTTC
CDR3aa: CASSLFRGAYEQYF

j_gene: TRBJ1-5
v_gene: TRBV28
d_gene: TRBD1
abundance: -
CDR3nt: TGTGCCAGCAGTTTAACGTGGACAGGTCCCTCGCCCCAGCATTTT
CDR3aa: CASSLTWTGPSPQHF

j_gene: TRBJ2-7
v_gene: TRBV5-1
d_gene: -
abundance: -
CDR3nt: TGCGCCAGCAGACTAATCTCCGACGGTGCCTACGAGCAGTACTTC
CDR3aa: CASRLISDGAYEQYF

j_gene: TRBJ2-7
v_gene: TRBV7-9
d_gene: -
abundance: -
CDR3nt: TGTGCCAGCAGCAGGGGGGCAGGGGAAGTCGGCGAGCAGTACTTC
CDR3aa: CASSRGAGEVGEQYF

j_gene: TRBJ2-7
v_gene: TRBV5-4
d_gene: TRBD2
abundance: -
CDR3nt: TGTGCCAGCAGCTTGTCTAGCGGGACGCTCTACGAGCAGTACTTC
CDR3aa: CASSLSSGTLYEQYF

j_gene: TRBJ2-3
v_gene: TRBV18
d_gene: -
abundance: -
CDR3nt: TGTGCCAGCTCACCACTACTAGCTTCGGATACGCAGTATTTT
CDR3aa: CASSPLLASDTQYF

j_gene: TRBJ2-7
v_gene: TRBV5-1
d_gene: TRBD2
abundance: -
CDR3nt: TGCGCCAGCAGCTTTTCAGGTTCGGGGGGGTACGAGCAGTACTTC
CDR3aa: CASSFSGSGGYEQYF

j_gene: TRBJ1-3
v_gene: TRBV6-1
d_gene: -
abundance: -
CDR3nt: TGTGCCACCCGCCGAAGCGACTCTGGAAACACCATATATTTT
CDR3aa: CATRRSDSGNTIYF

j_gene: TRBJ2-7
v_gene: TRBV7-9
d_gene: -
abundance: -
CDR3nt: TGTGCCAGCAGATCTGACAACTCCTACGAGCAGTACTTC
CDR3aa: CASRSDNSYEQYF

j_gene: TRBJ2-7
v_gene: TRBV7-9
d_gene: TRBD2
abundance: -
CDR3nt: TGTGCCAGCAGCCCTCGACTAGCGGGAGACTACGAGCAGTACTTC
CDR3aa: CASSPRLAGDYEQYF

j_gene: TRBJ2-1
v_gene: TRBV7-3
d_gene: TRBD2
abundance: -
CDR3nt: TGTGCCAGCAGCCTAGCGGGAGGGGGTAATGAGCAGTTCTTC
CDR3aa: CASSLAGGGNEQFF

j_gene: TRBJ2-1
v_gene: TRBV27
d_gene: -
abundance: -
CDR3nt: TGTGCCAGCAGTTTAGTCAGCTCCTACAATGAGCAGTTCTTC
CDR3aa: CASSLVSSYNEQFF

j_gene: TRBJ2-2
v_gene: TRBV19
d_gene: TRBD2
abundance: -
CDR3nt: TGTGCCAGTGTTCCCCGGGGACTAGTTGGGTACGCCGGGGAGCTGTTTTTT
CDR3aa: CASVPRGLVGYAGELFF

j_gene: TRBJ2-1
v_gene: TRBV4-1
d_gene: -
abundance: -
CDR3nt: TGCGCCAGCAGCCAAGCGACCTACAATGAGCAGTTCTTC
CDR3aa: CASSQATYNEQFF

j_gene: TRBJ1-3
v_gene: TRBV9
d_gene: -
abundance: -
CDR3nt: TGTGCCAGCAGCGCCCCGGCTGGAAACACCATATATTTT
CDR3aa: CASSAPAGNTIYF